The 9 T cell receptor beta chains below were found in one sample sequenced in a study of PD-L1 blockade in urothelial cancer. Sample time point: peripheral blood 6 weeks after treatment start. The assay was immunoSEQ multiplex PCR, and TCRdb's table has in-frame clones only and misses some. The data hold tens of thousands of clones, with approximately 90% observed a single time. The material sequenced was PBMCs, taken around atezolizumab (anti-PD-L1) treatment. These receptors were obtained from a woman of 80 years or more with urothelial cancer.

As DNA, the CDR3 is TGTGCCAGCAGCCAACGACAGGGAGGTGGAAACACCATATATTTT. As protein: CASSQRQGGGNTIYF. The J gene is TRBJ1-3, the V gene TRBV11-2; TRBD1 aligns across 7 bases. The CDR3 is 15 amino acids. From germline, CDR1 is SGHAT and CDR2 FQNNGV. The V and J ends lost 5 bases and 3 bases, in that order; junction bases with no gene match: 7.

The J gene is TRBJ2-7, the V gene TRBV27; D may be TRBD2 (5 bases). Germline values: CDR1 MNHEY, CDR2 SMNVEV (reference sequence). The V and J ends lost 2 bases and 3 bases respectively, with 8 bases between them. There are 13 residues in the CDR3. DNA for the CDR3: TGTGCCAGCAGTTTAGCGGGTCACTACGAGCAGTACTTC. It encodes CASSLAGHYEQYF.

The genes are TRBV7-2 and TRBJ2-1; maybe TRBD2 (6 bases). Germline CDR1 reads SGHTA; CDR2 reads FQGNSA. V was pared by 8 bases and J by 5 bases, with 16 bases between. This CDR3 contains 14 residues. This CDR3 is CASAWGVPNNEQFF. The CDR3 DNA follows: TGTGCCAGCGCCTGGGGGGTACCAAACAATGAGCAGTTCTTC. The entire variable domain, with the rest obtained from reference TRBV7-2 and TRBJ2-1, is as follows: GAGVSQSPSNKVTEKGKDVELRCDPISGHTALYWYRQSLGQGLEFLIYFQGNSAPDKSGLPSDRFSAERTGGSVSTLTIQRTQQEDSAVYLCASAWGVPNNEQFFGPGTRLTVL.

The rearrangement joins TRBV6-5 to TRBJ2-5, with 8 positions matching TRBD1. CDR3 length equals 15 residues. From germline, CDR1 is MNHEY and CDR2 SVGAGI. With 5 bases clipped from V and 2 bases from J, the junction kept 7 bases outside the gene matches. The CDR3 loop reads CASSLLGQAQETQYF. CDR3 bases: TGTGCCAGCAGTCTGCTGGGACAGGCACAAGAGACCCAGTACTTC.

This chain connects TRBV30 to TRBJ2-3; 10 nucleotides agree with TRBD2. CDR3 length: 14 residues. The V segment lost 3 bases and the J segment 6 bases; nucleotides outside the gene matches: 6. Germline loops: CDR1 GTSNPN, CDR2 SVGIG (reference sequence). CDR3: CAWSLAGETDTQYF. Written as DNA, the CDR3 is TGTGCCTGGAGCCTAGCGGGAGAAACGGATACGCAGTATTTT.

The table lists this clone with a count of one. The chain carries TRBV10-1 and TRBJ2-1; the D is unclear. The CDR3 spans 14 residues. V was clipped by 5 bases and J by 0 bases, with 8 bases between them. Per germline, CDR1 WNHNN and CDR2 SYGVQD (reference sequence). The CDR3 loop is CASSPRSSYNEQFF. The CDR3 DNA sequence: TGCGCCAGCAGTCCGCGGTCCTCCTACAATGAGCAGTTCTTC.

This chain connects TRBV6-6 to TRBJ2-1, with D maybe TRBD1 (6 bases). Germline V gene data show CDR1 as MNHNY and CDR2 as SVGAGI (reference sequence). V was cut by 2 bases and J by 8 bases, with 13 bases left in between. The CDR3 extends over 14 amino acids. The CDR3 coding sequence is TGTGCCAGCAGTTACGTGACAGGAGGCGATGAGCAGTTCTTC. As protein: CASSYVTGGDEQFF.

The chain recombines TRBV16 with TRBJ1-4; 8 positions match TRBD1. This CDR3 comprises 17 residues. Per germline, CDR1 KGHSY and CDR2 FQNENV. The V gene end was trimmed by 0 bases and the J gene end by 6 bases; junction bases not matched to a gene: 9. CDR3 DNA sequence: TGTGCCAGCAGCCAATCAGCGGACAGGGTGGGGGATGAAAAACTGTTTTTT. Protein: CASSQSADRVGDEKLFF.

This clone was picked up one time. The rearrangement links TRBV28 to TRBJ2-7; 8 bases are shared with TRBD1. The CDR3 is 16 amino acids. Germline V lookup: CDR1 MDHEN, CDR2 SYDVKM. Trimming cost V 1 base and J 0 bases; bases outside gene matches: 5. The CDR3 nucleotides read TGTGCCAGCAGTTTATCCCCGGGACAGGTCTCCTACGAGCAGTACTTC. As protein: CASSLSPGQVSYEQYF.